The clone carrying this T cell receptor beta chain ranks as medium-sized (0.01 to 0.1%). This sample was included in a study of graft-versus-host responses after intestinal transplantation. Germline assignment: CDR1 GTSNPN and CDR2 SVGIG (reference sequence). Trimming took off 0 bases at V and 0 bases at J, with 9 bases between the two ends. This CDR3 comprises 15 residues. The protocol was immunoSEQ multiplex PCR, while the TCRdb copy is restricted to in-frame clones and leaves out a portion. The table shows under 20,000 clones, with about a third occurring only once. The sequence was obtained from a human patient who was an organ donor for intestinal transplantation. This chain joins TRBV30 and TRBJ1-3, with no clear D. Here the sequenced sample was alloreactive CD4+ T cells from a mixed lymphocyte reaction culture, taken before transplantation. Documented subset: CFSE-low proliferating T cells sorted from roughly six-day pre-transplant mixed lymphocyte reaction (GvH or HvG direction). The CDR3 loop is CAWSVGANSGNTIYF. CDR3 DNA sequence: TGTGCCTGGAGTGTAGGCGCAAACTCTGGAAACACCATATATTTT.